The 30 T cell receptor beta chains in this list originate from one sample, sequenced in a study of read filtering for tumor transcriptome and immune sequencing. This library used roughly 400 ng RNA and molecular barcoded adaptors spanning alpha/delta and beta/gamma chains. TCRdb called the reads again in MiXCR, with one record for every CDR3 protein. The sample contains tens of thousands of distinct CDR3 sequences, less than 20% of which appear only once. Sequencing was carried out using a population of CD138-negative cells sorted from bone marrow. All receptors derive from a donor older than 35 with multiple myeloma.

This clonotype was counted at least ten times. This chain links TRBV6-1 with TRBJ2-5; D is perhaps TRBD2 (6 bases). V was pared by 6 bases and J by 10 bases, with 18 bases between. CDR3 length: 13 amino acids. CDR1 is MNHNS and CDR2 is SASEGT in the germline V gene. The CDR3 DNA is TGTGCCAGCAGGACCGATAGGACTAAGAACCAGTACTTC. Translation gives CASRTDRTKNQYF.

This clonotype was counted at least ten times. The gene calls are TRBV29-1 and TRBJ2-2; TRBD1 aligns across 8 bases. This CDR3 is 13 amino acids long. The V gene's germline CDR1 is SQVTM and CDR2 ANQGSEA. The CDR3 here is CRSGQANTGELFF. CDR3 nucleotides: TGCAGGTCGGGACAGGCGAACACCGGGGAGCTGTTTTTT.

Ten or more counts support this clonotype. The CDR3 reads CASSFMNTGELFF. CDR3 sequence (DNA): TGTGCCAGCAGCTTTATGAACACCGGGGAGCTGTTTTTT. The chain couples TRBV7-3 to TRBJ2-2, with D uncertain. The CDR3 length is 13 residues. The germline CDR1 and CDR2 sequences are SGHTA and FQGTGA. V was trimmed by 3 bases and J by 1 base, leaving 3 bases between them.

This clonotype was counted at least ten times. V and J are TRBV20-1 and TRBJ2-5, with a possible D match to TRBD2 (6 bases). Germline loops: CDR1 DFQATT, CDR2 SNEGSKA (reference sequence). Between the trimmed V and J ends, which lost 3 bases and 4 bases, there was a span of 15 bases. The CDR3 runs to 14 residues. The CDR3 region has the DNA TGCAGTGCTAGGCCCTCGGGAGAAGGAGAGACCCAGTACTTC. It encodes CSARPSGEGETQYF.

CDR3 amino acids: CSVEDQAFYGYTF. CDR3 coding DNA: TGCAGCGTTGAAGATCAGGCATTCTATGGCTACACCTTC. V usage is TRBV29-1 and J usage is TRBJ1-2, with D unresolved. Germline V CDR1 and CDR2: SQVTM, ANQGSEA. The V and J ends lost 0 bases and 4 bases respectively, with 9 bases between them. CDR3 length: 13 residues.

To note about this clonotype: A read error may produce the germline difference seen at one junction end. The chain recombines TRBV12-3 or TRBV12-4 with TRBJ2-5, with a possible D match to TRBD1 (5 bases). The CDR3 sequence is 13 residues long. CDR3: CASSFKGEETQCF. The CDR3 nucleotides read TGTGCCAGCAGTTTTAAAGGGGAAGAGACCCAGTGCTTC.

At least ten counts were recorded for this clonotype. The DNA for the CDR3 is TGTGCCAGTAGTATAGATCTGGTCCCAATAGGCAATCAGCCCCAGCATTTT. Its protein is CASSIDLVPIGNQPQHF. The chain combines TRBV19 with TRBJ1-5; D is undetermined. Germline V gene data show CDR1 as LNHDA and CDR2 as SQIVND (reference sequence). The CDR3 has 17 residues. V lost 0 bases and J lost 2, with 14 bases in between. The full variable domain, in which reference TRBV19 and TRBJ1-5 provide the parts outside the CDR3, is DGGITQSPKYLFRKEGQNVTLSCEQNLNHDAMYWYRQDPGQGLRLIYYSQIVNDFQKGDIAEGYSVSREKKESFPLTVTSAQKNPTAFYLCASSIDLVPIGNQPQHFGDGTRLSIL.

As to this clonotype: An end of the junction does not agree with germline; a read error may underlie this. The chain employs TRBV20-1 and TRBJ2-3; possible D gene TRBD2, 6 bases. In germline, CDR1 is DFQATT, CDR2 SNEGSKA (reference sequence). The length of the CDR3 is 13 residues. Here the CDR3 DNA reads TGCAGTGCTAGAGACGGGAGACCAGATACGCAGTACTTT. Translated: CSARDGRPDTQYF.

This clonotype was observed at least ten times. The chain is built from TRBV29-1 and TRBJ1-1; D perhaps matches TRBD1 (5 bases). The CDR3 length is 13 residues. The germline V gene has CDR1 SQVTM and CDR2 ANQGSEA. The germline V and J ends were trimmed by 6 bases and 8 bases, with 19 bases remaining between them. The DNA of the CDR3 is TGCAGCGTCCCAGGGAGTACTCCTTCAGAAGCTTTCTTT. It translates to CSVPGSTPSEAFF.

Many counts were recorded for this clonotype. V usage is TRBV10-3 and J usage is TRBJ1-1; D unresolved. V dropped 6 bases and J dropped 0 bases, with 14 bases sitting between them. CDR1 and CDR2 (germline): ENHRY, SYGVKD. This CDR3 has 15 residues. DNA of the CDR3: TGTGCCATCAGACAGAAAACTGATATGAACACTGAAGCTTTCTTT. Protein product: CAIRQKTDMNTEAFF.

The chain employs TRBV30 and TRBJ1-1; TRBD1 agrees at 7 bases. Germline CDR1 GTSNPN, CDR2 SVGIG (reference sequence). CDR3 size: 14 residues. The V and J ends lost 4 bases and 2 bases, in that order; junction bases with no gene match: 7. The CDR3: CAWTKGQQNTEAFF. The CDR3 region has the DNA TGTGCCTGGACCAAGGGACAGCAAAACACTGAAGCTTTCTTT.

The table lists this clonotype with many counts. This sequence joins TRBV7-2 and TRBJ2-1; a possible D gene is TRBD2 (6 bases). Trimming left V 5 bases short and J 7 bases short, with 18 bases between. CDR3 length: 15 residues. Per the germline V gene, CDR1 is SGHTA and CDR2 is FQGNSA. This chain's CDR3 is CASSQAAAGRNEQFF. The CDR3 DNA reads TGTGCCAGCAGCCAAGCGGCTGCGGGAAGGAATGAGCAGTTCTTC.

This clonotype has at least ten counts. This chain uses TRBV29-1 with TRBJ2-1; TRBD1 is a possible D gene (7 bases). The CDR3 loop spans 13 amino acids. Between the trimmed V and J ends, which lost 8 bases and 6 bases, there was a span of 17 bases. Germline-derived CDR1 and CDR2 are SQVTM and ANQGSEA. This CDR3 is CSFWQGGINEQFF. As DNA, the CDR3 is TGCAGCTTCTGGCAGGGGGGAATCAATGAGCAGTTCTTC.

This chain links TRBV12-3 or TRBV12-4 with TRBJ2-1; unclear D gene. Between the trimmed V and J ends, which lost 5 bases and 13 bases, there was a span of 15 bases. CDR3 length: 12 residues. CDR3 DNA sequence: TGTGCCAGCAGTCCACGACCCCCGGATCAGTTCTTC. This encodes CASSPRPPDQFF.

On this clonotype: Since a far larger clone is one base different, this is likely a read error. This CDR3 reads CASRRTASYNEQYF. The DNA of the CDR3 is TGTGCCAGCAGAAGGACAGCTTCCTACAATGAGCAGTACTTC. The chain carries TRBV28 and TRBJ2-7; D might be TRBD1 (6 bases). The CDR3 has 14 amino acids. Per the germline V gene, CDR1 is MDHEN and CDR2 is SYDVKM. Trimming took 6 bases from V and 7 from J, leaving 19 bases between them.

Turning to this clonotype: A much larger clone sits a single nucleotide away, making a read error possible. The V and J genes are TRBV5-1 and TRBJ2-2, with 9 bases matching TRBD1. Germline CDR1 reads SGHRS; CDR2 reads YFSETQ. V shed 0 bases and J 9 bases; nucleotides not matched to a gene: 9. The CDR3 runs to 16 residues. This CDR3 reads CASSLEGQGKTRELFF. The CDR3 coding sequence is TGCGCCAGCAGCTTGGAAGGACAGGGGAAGACCAGGGAGCTGTTTTTT.

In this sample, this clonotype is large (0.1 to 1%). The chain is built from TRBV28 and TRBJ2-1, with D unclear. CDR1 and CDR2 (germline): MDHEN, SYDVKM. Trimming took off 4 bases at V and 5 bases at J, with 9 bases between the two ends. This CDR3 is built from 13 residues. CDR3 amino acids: CASSSVGDNEQFF. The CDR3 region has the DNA TGTGCCAGCAGTTCAGTGGGCGACAATGAGCAGTTCTTC.

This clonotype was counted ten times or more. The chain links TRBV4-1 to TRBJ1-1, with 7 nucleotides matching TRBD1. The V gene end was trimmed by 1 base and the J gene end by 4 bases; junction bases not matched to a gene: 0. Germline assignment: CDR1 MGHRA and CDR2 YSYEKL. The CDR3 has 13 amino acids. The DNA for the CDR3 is TGCGCCAGCAGCCAAGGACAGGGCACTGAAGCTTTCTTT. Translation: CASSQGQGTEAFF.

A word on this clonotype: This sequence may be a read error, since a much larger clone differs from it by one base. In DNA form, the CDR3 reads TGTGCCAGCAGCCAACCCGGACTAGCGCTAAACTCAGATACGCAGTATTTT. Translating gives CASSQPGLALNSDTQYF. The rearrangement joins TRBV4-2 to TRBJ2-3, with 9 bases matching TRBD2. Trimming removed 2 bases from V and 4 bases from J; junction bases left unmatched: 10. There are 17 residues in the CDR3. Germline CDR1 is LGHNA and CDR2 is YNFKEQ.

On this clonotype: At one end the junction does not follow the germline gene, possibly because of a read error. The DNA for the CDR3 is TGTGCCAGCAATTTATCGACAGGGCCCCACGAGCAGTACTTC. Protein: CASNLSTGPHEQYF. The chain combines TRBV27 with TRBJ2-7, with 7 bases that match TRBD1. Germline assignment: CDR1 MNHEY and CDR2 SMNVEV (reference sequence). This CDR3 has 14 amino acids.

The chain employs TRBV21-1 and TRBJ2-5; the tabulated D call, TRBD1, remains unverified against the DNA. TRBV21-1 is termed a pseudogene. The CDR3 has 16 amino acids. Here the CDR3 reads CASSKALQGTHETQYF. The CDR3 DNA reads TGTGCCAGCAGCAAAGCGCTTCAGGGAACCCATGAGACCCAGTACTTC.

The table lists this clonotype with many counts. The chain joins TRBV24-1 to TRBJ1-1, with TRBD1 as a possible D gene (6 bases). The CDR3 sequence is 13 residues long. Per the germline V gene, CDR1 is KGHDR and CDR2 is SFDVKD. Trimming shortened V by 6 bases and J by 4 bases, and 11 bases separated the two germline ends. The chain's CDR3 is CATSQGSVTEAFF. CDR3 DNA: TGTGCCACCAGTCAGGGGTCGGTCACTGAAGCTTTCTTT.

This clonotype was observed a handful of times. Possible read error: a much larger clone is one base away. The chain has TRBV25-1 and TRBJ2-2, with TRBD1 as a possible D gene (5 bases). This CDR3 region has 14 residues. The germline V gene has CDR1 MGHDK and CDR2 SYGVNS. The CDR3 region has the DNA TGTGCCAGCAGCACTAACGAACAGGTCAAGGAGCTGCTTTTT. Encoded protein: CASSTNEQVKELLF.

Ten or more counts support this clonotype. The CDR3 bases are TGCGCCAGCAGCAATGAGGCTACAGGGGTCCACGAGCAGTACTTC. Protein product: CASSNEATGVHEQYF. The chain combines TRBV5-1 with TRBJ2-7; 7 nucleotides line up with TRBD1. V shed 4 bases and J 5 bases; nucleotides not matched to a gene: 12. The germline V gene encodes CDR1 SGHRS and CDR2 YFSETQ. The length of the CDR3 is 15 residues.

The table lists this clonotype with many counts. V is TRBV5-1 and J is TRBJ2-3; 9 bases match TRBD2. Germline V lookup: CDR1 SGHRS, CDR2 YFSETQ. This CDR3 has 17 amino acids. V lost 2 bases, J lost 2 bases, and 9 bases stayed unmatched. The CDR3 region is CASSFALAGKFTDTQYF. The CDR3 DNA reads TGCGCCAGCAGCTTCGCACTAGCGGGCAAATTCACAGATACGCAGTATTTT.

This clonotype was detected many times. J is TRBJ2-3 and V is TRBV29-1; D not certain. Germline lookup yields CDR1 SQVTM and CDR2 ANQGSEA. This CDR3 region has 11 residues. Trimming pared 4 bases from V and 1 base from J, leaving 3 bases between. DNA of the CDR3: TGCAGCGTTGGGGGCACAGATACGCAGTATTTT. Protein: CSVGGTDTQYF.

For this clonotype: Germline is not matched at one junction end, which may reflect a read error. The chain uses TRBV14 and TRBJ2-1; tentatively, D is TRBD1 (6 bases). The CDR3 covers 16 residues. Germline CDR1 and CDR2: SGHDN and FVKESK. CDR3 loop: CSSIPLEWGHMSEQFF. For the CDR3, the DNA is TGTTCCAGCATCCCCCTAGAGTGGGGGCATATGAGTGAGCAGTTCTTC. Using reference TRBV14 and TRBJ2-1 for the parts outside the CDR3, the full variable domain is EAGVTQFPSHSVIEKGQTVTLRCDPISGHDNLYWYRRVMGKEIKFLLHFVKESKQDESGMPNNRFLAERTGGTYSTLKVQPAELEDSGVYFCSSIPLEWGHMSEQFFGPGTRLTVL.

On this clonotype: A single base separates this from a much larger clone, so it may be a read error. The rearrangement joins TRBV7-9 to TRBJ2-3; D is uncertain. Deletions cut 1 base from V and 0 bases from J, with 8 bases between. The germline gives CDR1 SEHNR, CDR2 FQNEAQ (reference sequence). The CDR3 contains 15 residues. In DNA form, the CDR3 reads TGTGCCAGCAGCTTAGAGAGCAGTAGCACAGATACGCAGTATTTT. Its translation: CASSLESSSTDTQYF.

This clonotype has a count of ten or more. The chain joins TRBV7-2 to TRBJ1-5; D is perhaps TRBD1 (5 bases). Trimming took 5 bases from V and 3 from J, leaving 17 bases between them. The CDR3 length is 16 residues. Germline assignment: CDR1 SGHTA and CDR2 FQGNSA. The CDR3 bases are TGTGCCAGCAGCCCTCACGAGGGGTCTCACAATCAGCCCCAGCATTTT. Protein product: CASSPHEGSHNQPQHF.

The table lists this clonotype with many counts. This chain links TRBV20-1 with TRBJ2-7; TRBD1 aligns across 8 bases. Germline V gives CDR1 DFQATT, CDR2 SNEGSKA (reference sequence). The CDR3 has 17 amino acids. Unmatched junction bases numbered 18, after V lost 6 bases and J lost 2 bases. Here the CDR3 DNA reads TGCAGTGCCAGCGGATCGGCCCGACAGGGGAAGGCCTACGAGCAGTACTTC. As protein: CSASGSARQGKAYEQYF.